The source of this TCR beta chain is a study of regulatory T cells in long-lasting Graves disease. Study-level points and caveats: Persistent disease exhibited a predilection for TRBV28, TRBJ1-2 and TRBJ2-5. More public clonotypes were shared by persistent patients (2,741) than by new patients (roughly 910).

The germline V gene has CDR1 SGHDN and CDR2 FVKESK. The CDR3 runs to 12 residues. V dropped 0 bases and J dropped 15 bases, with 12 bases sitting between them. This clonotype appeared a few times. Its specificity is not known. Arm-PCR of CDR3 regions and iRepertoire HTBI primers were the basis on which TCR beta libraries were built. How the authors handled the data: Gene usage covered approximately 60 TRBV and 14 TRBJ segments. TCRdb re-called the multiplex PCR reads through MiXCR, storing one row per CDR3 protein. The V and J calls come from TCRdb's annotation, not from the publication. The table includes about 240,000 distinct CDR3 sequences, roughly a fifth detected once. Time point here: newly diagnosed GD, antithyroid drugs for less than 3 months. PBMC RNA served as the TCR library source. EDTA tubes held 9 to 10 milliliters of peripheral blood from each patient.

The specimen comprised peripheral blood mononuclear cells (PBMCs), sampled at new diagnosis, from a patient treated with antithyroid drugs. This rearrangement joins TRBV14 to TRBJ2-1; D is possibly TRBD1 or TRBD2 (5 bases each). The clonotype was recovered from a female donor with Graves disease. The chain's CDR3 is CASSQDWQGRFF. DNA for the CDR3: TGTGCCAGCAGCCAAGACTGGCAGGGACGGTTCTTC.